The T cell receptor (beta chain) described here comes from a study of blood T cells in healthy people across ages. Broader study findings: Estimated diversity, derived from one million T cells, was regarded as an underestimate.

The germline V gene encodes CDR1 SGHTA and CDR2 FQGNSA. The CDR3 covers 16 residues. V dropped 1 base and J dropped 7 bases, with 17 bases sitting between them. The amount of total RNA extracted per sample was at least 6 micrograms. This clonotype was seen many times. Antigen: not known. Through a sample-barcoded 5' primer and a J-beta primer mix, a second PCR was run for roughly 6 to 12 cycles. MiXCR was run by TCRdb on the 5' RACE reads, yielding one entry per CDR3 protein. The sample yields 710,000 or so distinct CDR3 sequences, approximately 31% seen once. The sequencing input was blood. The clonotype was recovered from a woman over 75 in good health. The genes are TRBV7-2 and TRBJ1-5; D uncertain. CDR3 loop: CASSLGPRREGQPQHF. The CDR3 region has the DNA TGTGCCAGCAGCTTAGGGCCGCGGCGGGAAGGGCAGCCCCAGCATTTT.